The 27 T cell receptor beta chains in this list originate from one sample, sequenced in a study of cytomegalovirus exposure and HLA in healthy donors (dated by TCRdb to 2016 to 2017). Receptor libraries were prepared by the immunoSEQ multiplex PCR assay. In its TCRdb copy, this immuneACCESS table keeps in-frame sequences only and misses some clones. Where compared with another copy, unresolved V genes explain less than half of these, and the others have no known cause. A total of about 120,000 clones appear in this sample, 75% to 90% of them only once. The biggest ten clones account for about 4.5% of the sample. The sequenced sample consisted of PBMCs. The receptors stem from a young man in good health and CMV-seropositive.

The genes are TRBV6-5 and TRBJ2-6; D unresolved. There are 15 residues in the CDR3. Between the trimmed V and J ends, which lost 2 bases and 0 bases, there was a span of 5 bases. CDR1 and CDR2 (germline): MNHEY, SVGAGI. CDR3 DNA: TGTGCCAGCAGTTACGCCAGCTCTGGGGCCAACGTCCTGACTTTC. Translation: CASSYASSGANVLTF.

CDR3 amino acids: CASSQDQGLNTEAFF. CDR3 coding DNA: TGTGCCAGCAGCCAAGATCAGGGTTTGAACACTGAAGCTTTCTTT. The chain employs TRBV4-2 and TRBJ1-1; D may be TRBD1 (5 bases). The CDR3 totals 15 residues. Germline CDR1 is LGHNA and CDR2 is YNFKEQ. Trimming stripped 0 bases from V and 0 bases from J, with 8 bases between.

The V call is TRBV27, the J call TRBJ1-6; D is undetermined. Looked up from germline, CDR1 is MNHEY and CDR2 is SMNVEV (reference sequence). The CDR3 is made up of 17 amino acids. The V end lost 5 bases, the J end lost 7 bases, and 21 bases lay between the germline ends. In DNA form, the CDR3 reads TGTGCCAGCAGTCTCATACCGGGTGGTAGTTCGAATTCACCCCTCCACTTT. Protein: CASSLIPGGSSNSPLHF.

CDR3 region: CAWDPSGRGNEQFF. In nucleotides, the CDR3 is TGTGCCTGGGACCCTAGTGGTCGGGGGAATGAGCAGTTCTTC. The V and J genes are TRBV30 and TRBJ2-1, with D perhaps matching TRBD2 (6 bases). V dropped 5 bases and J dropped 7 bases, with 18 bases sitting between them. The germline V gene encodes CDR1 GTSNPN and CDR2 SVGIG (reference sequence). CDR3 length: 14 amino acids.

The V gene is TRBV7-9, the J gene TRBJ2-7; D possibly corresponds to TRBD1 (5 bases). The CDR3 is 15 residues long. From germline, CDR1 is SEHNR and CDR2 FQNEAQ (reference sequence). V was trimmed by 4 bases and J by 0 bases, leaving 13 bases between them. The CDR3 nucleotides read TGTGCCAGCAGCTCCCTTCCAGGGTCCTCCTACGAGCAGTACTTC. Its translation: CASSSLPGSSYEQYF.

This clone was detected once. The chain joins TRBV12-5 to TRBJ2-5; the D gene is possibly TRBD1 (6 bases). The germline V and J ends were trimmed by 5 bases and 2 bases, with 15 bases remaining between them. CDR1 LGHNT and CDR2 FRNRAP come from the germline V gene. This CDR3 region has 15 residues. CDR3: CASGEGVRRQETQYF. CDR3 nucleotide sequence: TGTGCTAGTGGTGAGGGGGTGCGGAGACAAGAGACCCAGTACTTC.

J is TRBJ2-3 and V is TRBV10-3, with TRBD2 identical over 7 bases. Germline loops: CDR1 ENHRY, CDR2 SYGVKD. With 10 bases clipped from V and 1 base from J, the junction kept 11 bases outside the gene matches. CDR3 length: 15 amino acids. DNA for the CDR3: TGTGCCACCTCCGGAAGGGCGGGGGGCACAGATACGCAGTATTTT. It yields the protein CATSGRAGGTDTQYF.

This clone was recorded only once. This chain links TRBV28 with TRBJ1-4; D is perhaps TRBD1 (5 bases). Trimming stripped 8 bases from V and 3 bases from J, with 13 bases between. The CDR3 extends over 14 amino acids. The germline gives CDR1 MDHEN, CDR2 SYDVKM. This CDR3 reads CASGVGGANEKLFF. CDR3 in DNA: TGTGCCAGCGGGGTCGGAGGGGCTAATGAAAAACTGTTTTTT.

The chain joins TRBV30 to TRBJ1-1; 8 bases match TRBD1. The CDR3 contains 12 residues. Germline-derived CDR1 and CDR2 are GTSNPN and SVGIG (reference sequence). The V segment lost 0 bases and the J segment 6 bases; nucleotides outside the gene matches: 0. CDR3 residues: CAWSVQGAEAFF. DNA of the CDR3: TGTGCCTGGAGTGTACAGGGGGCTGAAGCTTTCTTT.

V and J are TRBV27 and TRBJ2-3, with TRBD2 as a possible D gene (5 bases). CDR1 and CDR2 from the germline V gene are MNHEY and SMNVEV (reference sequence). The CDR3 runs 12 residues. Trimming took 5 bases from V and 6 from J, leaving 9 bases between them. The CDR3 coding sequence is TGTGCCAGCAGTGGACTGGAGGATACGCAGTATTTT. It yields the protein CASSGLEDTQYF.

This rearrangement joins TRBV10-1 to TRBJ1-4; 7 nucleotides line up with TRBD1. CDR1 and CDR2 (germline): WNHNN, SYGVQD (reference sequence). Trimming took 4 bases from V and 4 from J; bases not matched to a gene: 3. The CDR3 has 14 amino acids. For the CDR3, the DNA is TGCGCCAGCAGTGGGGACAGCCTTAATGAAAAACTGTTTTTT. As protein: CASSGDSLNEKLFF.

This chain connects TRBV14 to TRBJ1-5, with 8 bases that match TRBD1. The CDR3 consists of 13 residues. Germline loops: CDR1 SGHDN, CDR2 FVKESK. With 9 bases clipped from V and 6 bases from J, the junction kept 7 bases outside the gene matches. Written as DNA, the CDR3 is TGTGCCAGAAGGACAGGGTCATGTCAGCCCCAGCATTTT. Its protein product is CARRTGSCQPQHF.

The rearrangement uses TRBV7-9 and TRBJ1-1; D unclear. Trimming cost V 5 bases and J 2 bases, with 6 bases left between them. This CDR3 has 12 residues. Germline V gene data show CDR1 as SEHNR and CDR2 as FQNEAQ (reference sequence). The CDR3 sequence is CASSDSNTEAFF. The CDR3 nucleotides are TGTGCCAGCAGCGACTCTAACACTGAAGCTTTCTTT.

The gene calls are TRBV28 and TRBJ1-2; 7 bases are a match to TRBD1. The germline gives CDR1 MDHEN, CDR2 SYDVKM. The ends lost 8 bases at V and 0 bases at J; junction bases unmatched: 9. CDR3 length: 15 amino acids. CDR3 sequence: CASGTARSPNYGYTF. In nucleotides, the CDR3 is TGTGCCAGCGGGACAGCCCGTAGTCCTAACTATGGCTACACCTTC.

This chain links TRBV13 with TRBJ1-4; TRBD1 matches 8 bases. The CDR3 loop spans 15 amino acids. Germline V gives CDR1 PRHDT, CDR2 FYEKMQ (reference sequence). V trimming: 5 bases; J trimming: 6 bases; junction bases outside the gene matches: 8. The CDR3 reads CASSRKTGEDEKLFF. CDR3 DNA: TGTGCCAGCAGCCGGAAGACAGGGGAGGATGAAAAACTGTTTTTT.

This rearrangement joins TRBV12-5 to TRBJ2-5, with 8 bases aligning to TRBD2. Germline V gene data show CDR1 as LGHNT and CDR2 as FRNRAP. Unmatched junction bases numbered 3, after V lost 8 bases and J lost 4 bases. This CDR3 has 12 residues. DNA of the CDR3: TGTGCTAGTTCGAGCGGGAGAGAGACCCAGTACTTC. It yields the protein CASSSGRETQYF.

The V gene is TRBV6-5, the J gene TRBJ1-1; perhaps TRBD1 as D (5 bases). The V end was cut by 5 bases, the J end by 4 bases, with 14 bases between. The germline CDR1 and CDR2 sequences are MNHEY and SVGAGI. The CDR3 covers 14 residues. The CDR3 loop reads CASSGGGLGTEAFF. CDR3 bases: TGTGCCAGCAGTGGGGGGGGATTGGGCACTGAAGCTTTCTTT.

This rearrangement joins TRBV27 to TRBJ1-2; D is possibly TRBD1 (5 bases). Per germline, CDR1 MNHEY and CDR2 SMNVEV (reference sequence). This CDR3 contains 15 residues. With 2 bases removed from V and 4 bases from J, the gap between germline ends came to 14 bases. The CDR3 nucleotides read TGTGCCAGCAGTTTAAGCTCAGGGTACGTCTATGGCTACACCTTC. This sequence encodes CASSLSSGYVYGYTF.

This chain connects TRBV6-1 to TRBJ2-7; the match to TRBD1 covers 10 bases. With 4 bases clipped from V and 5 bases from J, the junction kept 8 bases outside the gene matches. Germline V CDR1 and CDR2: MNHNS, SASEGT. The CDR3 loop spans 15 amino acids. CDR3 nucleotide sequence: TGTGCCAGCAGTGTTCTCGCCGGGACAGGGGACGAGCAGTACTTC. It encodes CASSVLAGTGDEQYF.

The chain couples TRBV5-5 to TRBJ1-3, with 10 bases aligning to TRBD1. Unmatched junction bases numbered 10, after V lost 6 bases and J lost 4 bases. Germline lookup yields CDR1 SGHKS and CDR2 YYEKEE (reference sequence). This CDR3 is 16 amino acids long. The CDR3 nucleotides read TGTGCCAGCAAAGTTGGACAGGGGGTGATCGGAAACACCATATATTTT. Translated: CASKVGQGVIGNTIYF.

The chain couples TRBV5-1 to TRBJ2-7, with TRBD1 matching over 8 bases. CDR3 size: 14 residues. With 3 bases clipped from V and 4 bases from J, the junction kept 6 bases outside the gene matches. Germline values: CDR1 SGHRS, CDR2 YFSETQ. In nucleotides, the CDR3 is TGCGCCAGCAGCTCCGGGACAGGTCCATACGAGCAGTACTTC. This translates into CASSSGTGPYEQYF.

The chain has TRBV9 and TRBJ2-1, with D tentatively TRBD2 (6 bases). This CDR3 contains 17 residues. From germline, CDR1 is SGDLS and CDR2 YYNGEE. Trimming took 0 bases from V and 0 from J, leaving 13 bases between them. CDR3 in amino acids: CASSVVRGAPSYNEQFF. The CDR3 region has the DNA TGTGCCAGCAGCGTAGTACGCGGGGCCCCCTCCTACAATGAGCAGTTCTTC.

The chain recombines TRBV4-1 with TRBJ1-4; D is perhaps TRBD1 (6 bases). The CDR3 length is 15 residues. Germline CDR1 reads MGHRA; CDR2 reads YSYEKL. V lost 0 bases, J lost 8 bases, and 13 bases lay in between. DNA for the CDR3: TGCGCCAGCAGCCAAGACACAGGGAAGGGCGAAAAACTGTTTTTT. Translated, it gives CASSQDTGKGEKLFF.

This chain links TRBV15 with TRBJ2-1, with TRBD1 matching 8 bases. This CDR3 spans 15 amino acids. Trimming removed 0 bases from V and 5 bases from J; junction bases left unmatched: 3. Per germline, CDR1 LNHNV and CDR2 YYDKDF (reference sequence). The CDR3 bases are TGTGCCACCAGCAGAGAATTGACAGGGGACAATGAGCAGTTCTTC. Residues: CATSRELTGDNEQFF.

The chain is built from TRBV5-1 and TRBJ1-1, with 7 nucleotides matching TRBD1. V dropped 4 bases and J dropped 6; count of bases not matched to a gene: 30. Looked up from germline, CDR1 is SGHRS and CDR2 is YFSETQ. The CDR3 spans 21 residues. Here the CDR3 reads CASSIRSLANDREVGYAEAFF. In DNA form, the CDR3 reads TGCGCCAGCAGCATCCGATCCTTAGCAAATGACAGGGAGGTCGGCTACGCTGAAGCTTTCTTT.

This clone was seen a single time. V gene TRBV18 combines with J gene TRBJ1-4; D gene unclear. Germline-derived CDR1 and CDR2 are KGHSH and LQKENI. V lost 5 bases and J 3 bases, leaving 10 bases between the germline ends. This CDR3 has 14 residues. CDR3 sequence: CASSSFQANEKLFF. The CDR3, as DNA: TGTGCCAGCTCATCCTTTCAGGCTAATGAAAAACTGTTTTTT.

V and J are TRBV2 and TRBJ1-2; 7 bases fit TRBD1. The CDR3 runs to 14 residues. CDR1 SNHLY and CDR2 FYNNEI come from the germline V gene. V gave up 11 bases and J gave up 3 bases; unmatched junction bases: 12. The CDR3 region is CAGGVTGLDYGYTF. The CDR3 DNA sequence: TGTGCCGGCGGCGTGACAGGGCTAGACTATGGCTACACCTTC.